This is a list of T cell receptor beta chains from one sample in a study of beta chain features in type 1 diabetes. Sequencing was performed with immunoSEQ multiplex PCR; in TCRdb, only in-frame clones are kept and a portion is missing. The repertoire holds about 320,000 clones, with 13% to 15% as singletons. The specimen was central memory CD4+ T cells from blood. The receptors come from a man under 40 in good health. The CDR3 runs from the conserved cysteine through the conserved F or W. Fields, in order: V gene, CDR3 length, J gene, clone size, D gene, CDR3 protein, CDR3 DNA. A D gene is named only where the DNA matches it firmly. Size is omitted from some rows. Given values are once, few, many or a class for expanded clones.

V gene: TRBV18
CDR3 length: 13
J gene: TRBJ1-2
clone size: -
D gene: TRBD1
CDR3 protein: CASSRQGDYGYTF
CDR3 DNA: TGTGCCAGCTCTCGACAGGGCGATTATGGCTACACCTTC

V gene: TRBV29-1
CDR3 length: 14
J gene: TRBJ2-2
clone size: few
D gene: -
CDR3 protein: CSVVVAAHTGELFF
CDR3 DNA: TGCAGCGTTGTAGTGGCAGCCCACACCGGGGAGCTGTTTTTT

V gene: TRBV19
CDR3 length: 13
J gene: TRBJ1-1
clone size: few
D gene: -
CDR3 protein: CASLGAWYTEAFF
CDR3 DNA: TGTGCCAGTTTGGGGGCCTGGTACACTGAAGCTTTCTTT

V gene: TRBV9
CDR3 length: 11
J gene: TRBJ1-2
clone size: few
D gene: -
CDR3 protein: CASSRGEGHTF
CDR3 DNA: TGTGCCAGCAGCCGGGGGGAGGGTCACACCTTC

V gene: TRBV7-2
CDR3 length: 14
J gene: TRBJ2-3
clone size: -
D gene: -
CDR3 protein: CASSYRPGRDTQYF
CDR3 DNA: TGTGCCAGCAGCTATCGGCCGGGTCGGGATACGCAGTATTTT

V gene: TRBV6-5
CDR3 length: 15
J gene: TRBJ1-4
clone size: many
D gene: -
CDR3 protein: CASRSWGAENEKLFF
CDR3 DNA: TGTGCCAGCAGGTCATGGGGGGCCGAAAATGAAAAACTGTTTTTT

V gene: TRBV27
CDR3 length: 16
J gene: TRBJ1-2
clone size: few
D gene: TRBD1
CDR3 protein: CASSLKAGTGLGGYTF
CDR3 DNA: TGTGCCAGCAGTCTAAAAGCCGGGACAGGGCTCGGTGGCTACACCTTC

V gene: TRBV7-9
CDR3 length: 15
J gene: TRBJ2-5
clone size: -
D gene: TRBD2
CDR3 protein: CASSVQRGGQETQYF
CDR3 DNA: TGTGCCAGCAGCGTACAGCGGGGCGGCCAAGAGACCCAGTACTTC

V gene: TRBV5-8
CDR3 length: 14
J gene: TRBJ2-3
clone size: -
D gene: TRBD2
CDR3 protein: CASLPGLGRDTQYF
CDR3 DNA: TGTGCCAGCTTGCCGGGACTAGGTAGAGATACGCAGTATTTT

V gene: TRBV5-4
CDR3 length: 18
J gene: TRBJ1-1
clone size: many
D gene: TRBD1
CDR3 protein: CASSLDSRDRGPSGVAFF
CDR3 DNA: TGTGCCAGCAGCTTGGACTCGCGGGACAGGGGGCCCTCCGGGGTAGCTTTCTTT

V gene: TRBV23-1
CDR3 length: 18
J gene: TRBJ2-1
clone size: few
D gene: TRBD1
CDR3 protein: CASSQSMGQGLNTNEQFF
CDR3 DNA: TGCGCCAGCAGTCAATCCATGGGACAGGGTCTCAACACGAATGAGCAGTTCTTC

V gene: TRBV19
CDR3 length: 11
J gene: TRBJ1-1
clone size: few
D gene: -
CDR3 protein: CASSLGAEAFF
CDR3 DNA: TGTGCCAGTAGTCTCGGGGCTGAAGCTTTCTTT

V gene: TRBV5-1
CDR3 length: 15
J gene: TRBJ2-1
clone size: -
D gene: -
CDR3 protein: CASSFGVLSYNEQFF
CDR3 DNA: TGCGCCAGCAGCTTTGGGGTATTATCCTACAATGAGCAGTTCTTC

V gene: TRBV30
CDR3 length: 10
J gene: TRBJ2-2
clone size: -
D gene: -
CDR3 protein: CAWSAGKLFF
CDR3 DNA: TGTGCCTGGAGCGCGGGGAAGCTGTTTTTT

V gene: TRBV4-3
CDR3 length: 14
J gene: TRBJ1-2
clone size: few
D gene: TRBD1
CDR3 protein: CASSPGQGMNGYTF
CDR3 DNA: TGCGCCAGCAGCCCCGGACAGGGAATGAATGGCTACACCTTC

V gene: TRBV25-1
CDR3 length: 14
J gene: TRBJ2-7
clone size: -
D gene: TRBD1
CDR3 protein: CASSARQGVAEQYF
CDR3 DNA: TGTGCCAGCAGTGCCAGACAGGGGGTCGCCGAGCAGTACTTC

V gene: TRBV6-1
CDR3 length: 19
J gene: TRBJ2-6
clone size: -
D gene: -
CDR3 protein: CASSDTGLAGGAGANVLTF
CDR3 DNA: TGTGCCAGCAGTGATACCGGCCTAGCCGGAGGGGCTGGGGCCAACGTCCTGACTTTC

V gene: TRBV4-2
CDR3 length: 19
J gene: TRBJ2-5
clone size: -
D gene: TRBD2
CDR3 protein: CASSLRRTSGSPERETQYF
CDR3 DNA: TGTGCCAGCAGCCTCCGTAGGACTAGCGGGAGCCCCGAGAGAGAGACCCAGTACTTC

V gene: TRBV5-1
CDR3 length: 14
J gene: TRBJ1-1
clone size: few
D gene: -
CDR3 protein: CASSLGTVNTEAFF
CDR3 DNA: TGCGCCAGCAGCTTGGGAACAGTCAACACTGAAGCTTTCTTT

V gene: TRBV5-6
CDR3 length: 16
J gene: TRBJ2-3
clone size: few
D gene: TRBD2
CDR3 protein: CASSLRASGRLDTQYF
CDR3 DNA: TGTGCCAGCAGCTTGAGGGCTAGCGGGAGGTTAGATACGCAGTATTTT

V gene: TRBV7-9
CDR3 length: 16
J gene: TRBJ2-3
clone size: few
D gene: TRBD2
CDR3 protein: CASSLKTSGATDTQYF
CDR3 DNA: TGTGCCAGCAGCTTGAAGACTAGCGGGGCCACAGATACGCAGTATTTT

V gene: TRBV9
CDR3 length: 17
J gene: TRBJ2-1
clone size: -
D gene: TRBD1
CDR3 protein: CASSVESRGQVYNEQFF
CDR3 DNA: TGTGCCAGCAGCGTAGAGAGCCGCGGACAGGTCTACAATGAGCAGTTCTTC